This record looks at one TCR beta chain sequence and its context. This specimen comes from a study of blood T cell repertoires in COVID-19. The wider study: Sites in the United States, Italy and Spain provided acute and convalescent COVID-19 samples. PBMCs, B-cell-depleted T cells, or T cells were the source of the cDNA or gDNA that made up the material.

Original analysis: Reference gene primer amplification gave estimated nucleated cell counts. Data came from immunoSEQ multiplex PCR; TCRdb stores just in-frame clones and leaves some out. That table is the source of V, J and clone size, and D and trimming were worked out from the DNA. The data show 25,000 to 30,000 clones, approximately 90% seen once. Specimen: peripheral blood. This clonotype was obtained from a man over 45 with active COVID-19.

DNA of the CDR3: TGCGCCAGCAGCTTGGAGGGACAGGGTTATCAGCCCCAGCATTTT. Translated: CASSLEGQGYQPQHF. This rearrangement joins TRBV5-1 to TRBJ1-5; 9 nucleotides match TRBD1. Germline V gene lookup returns CDR1 SGHRS and CDR2 YFSETQ. V trimming: 0 bases; J trimming: 5 bases; junction bases outside the gene matches: 3. The CDR3 is made up of 15 amino acids.